This T cell receptor beta chain was obtained from a study of cytomegalovirus exposure and HLA in healthy donors. Overall study: Caucasian-associated ancestry cluster membership applied to less than 85% of approximately 420 genotyped donors.

CDR3 length: 15 amino acids. Looked up from germline, CDR1 is MNHEY and CDR2 is SMNVEV (reference sequence). With V trimmed by 5 bases and J by 2 bases, 7 bases remained unmatched. Researchers ran the PCR with 60 Vbeta and 13 Jbeta primers. Some clones are missing from TCRdb's copy, which holds only in-frame ones; the method was immunoSEQ multiplex PCR. This table holds about 59,000 clones, under 90% found once. The sequencing sample was made of PBMCs. The sequence was obtained from a woman aged 40-49 years in good health and CMV-seronegative. The rearrangement links TRBV27 to TRBJ1-2; TRBD1 matches at 8 bases. CDR3 DNA sequence: TGTGCCAGCAGTAAGGGGGACAGGCCAAACTATGGCTACACCTTC. Its translation is CASSKGDRPNYGYTF.